A selection of T cell receptor beta chains follows, all from one sample in a study of regulatory T cells in long-lasting Graves disease. One entry per CDR3 protein results from TCRdb running MiXCR on the multiplex PCR reads. The table records approximately 400,000 distinct CDR3 sequences, roughly a sixth of them present only once. The material was peripheral blood mononuclear cells (PBMCs), obtained at new diagnosis, from a patient treated with antithyroid drugs. The receptors stem from a female donor with Graves disease. Each CDR3 is given with its conserved first and last residue. A D gene is named only where the DNA matches it firmly. Clone size is not always given. Where it is, it says once, few, many or a class for expanded clones.

j_call v_call d_call clone_size cdr3_aa cdr3_nt
TRBJ2-3 TRBV9 . many CASSLNPSTDTQYF TGTGCCAGCAGCCTTAACCCTAGCACAGATACGCAGTATTTT
TRBJ1-2 TRBV12-5 . . CASGTGLFYGYTF TGTGCTAGTGGTACCGGACTGTTTTATGGCTACACCTTC
TRBJ2-1 TRBV12-3/TRBV12-4 . many CASTLGDGDLTGDEQFF TGTGCCAGCACCCTGGGGGACGGAGATCTGACAGGTGATGAGCAGTTCTTC
TRBJ1-4 TRBV20-1 . many CSASMTDFNEKLFF TGCAGTGCTAGTATGACGGACTTTAATGAAAAACTGTTTTTT
TRBJ2-4 TRBV20-1 . few CSATDRGVGNIQYF TGCAGTGCTACGGATCGGGGCGTCGGGAACATTCAGTACTTC
TRBJ1-4 TRBV7-9 . many CASSRRGTGDEKLFF TGTGCCAGCAGCCGAAGGGGGACCGGGGATGAAAAACTGTTTTTT
TRBJ2-1 TRBV5-5 TRBD2 many CASSGTSGVGYNEQFF TGTGCCAGCAGCGGAACTAGCGGGGTCGGGTACAATGAGCAGTTCTTC
TRBJ2-1 TRBV14 TRBD2 . CASSQGPPLAGGPRSEQFF TGTGCCAGCAGCCAAGGCCCTCCCTTAGCGGGAGGGCCTAGGAGTGAGCAGTTCTTC
TRBJ1-1 TRBV5-1 TRBD1 many CASSVNRRDSEAFF TGCGCCAGCAGCGTAAACCGTCGGGACAGTGAAGCTTTCTTT
TRBJ1-5 TRBV20-1 . many CSATVPPKQPQHF TGCAGTGCTACCGTTCCGCCAAAACAGCCCCAGCATTTT
TRBJ2-3 TRBV30 TRBD2 many CAWRGLARADTQYF TGTGCCTGGAGGGGACTAGCCCGAGCGGATACGCAGTATTTT
TRBJ2-1 TRBV28 TRBD2 many CASSYPPGGEGNEQFF TGTGCCAGCAGTTACCCGCCGGGGGGGGAGGGCAATGAGCAGTTCTTC
TRBJ1-4 TRBV30 . few CAWSRAEKLFF TGTGCCTGGAGTCGGGCGGAAAAACTGTTTTTT
TRBJ1-1 TRBV27 . few CASSLISGANTEAFF TGTGCCAGCAGTTTAATCTCAGGGGCGAACACTGAAGCTTTCTTT
TRBJ2-1 TRBV7-2 TRBD2 . CASSFVSTSGEQFF TGTGCCAGCAGCTTCGTTTCGACTAGCGGTGAGCAGTTCTTC
TRBJ1-5 TRBV29-1 . . CSVEEPGVGAPQHF TGCAGCGTTGAGGAACCGGGGGTCGGGGCACCCCAGCATTTT
TRBJ2-3 TRBV10-3 . many CAISESGTSTDTQYF TGTGCCATCAGTGAGTCGGGCACTAGCACAGATACGCAGTATTTT
TRBJ1-2 TRBV27 . . CASSFEGYDYTF TGTGCCAGCAGTTTTGAGGGTTATGACTACACCTTC
TRBJ2-1 TRBV6-2/TRBV6-3 TRBD2 . CASSRPGTSGVYNEQFF TGTGCCAGCAGTCGTCCGGGGACTAGCGGTGTCTACAATGAGCAGTTCTTC
TRBJ2-1 TRBV24-1 TRBD1 many CATSDPGTGKDEQFF TGTGCCACCAGTGACCCAGGGACAGGGAAAGATGAGCAGTTCTTC
TRBJ1-5 TRBV6-2/TRBV6-3 . many CASSYYSGGRARQPQHF TGTGCCAGCAGTTATTATTCAGGCGGCAGGGCTCGTCAGCCCCAGCATTTT
TRBJ2-5 TRBV6-5 . many CASSYQPTSRAETQYF TGTGCCAGCAGTTATCAGCCGACTAGTAGGGCGGAGACCCAGTACTTC
TRBJ2-6 TRBV6-1 . many CASRERSSGANVLTF TGTGCCAGCAGGGAGAGGTCCTCTGGGGCCAACGTCCTGACTTTC
TRBJ1-5 TRBV5-5 . many CASSLSPLDQPQHF TGTGCCAGCAGCTTGAGCCCCTTAGATCAGCCCCAGCATTTT
TRBJ2-1 TRBV6-2/TRBV6-3 TRBD1 many CASSYSTSTGGVYNEQFF TGTGCCAGCAGTTACTCAACTTCGACAGGGGGCGTCTACAATGAGCAGTTCTTC
TRBJ2-6 TRBV5-1 . few CASKVGGTGANVLTF TGCGCCAGCAAAGTAGGGGGAACTGGGGCCAACGTCCTGACTTTC
TRBJ2-7 TRBV28 . many CASSLEGFEQYF TGTGCCAGCAGTTTAGAGGGGTTCGAGCAGTACTTC
TRBJ2-6 TRBV27 . many CASSFRAGSGANVLTF TGTGCCAGCAGTTTCAGGGCGGGGTCTGGGGCCAACGTCCTGACTTTC
TRBJ1-4 TRBV5-4 . . CASSLGISEKLFF TGTGCCAGCAGCTTGGGGATAAGTGAAAAACTGTTTTTT
TRBJ1-5 TRBV12-3/TRBV12-4 . many CASSGDGQPQHF TGTGCCAGCAGTGGGGACGGTCAGCCCCAGCATTTT
TRBJ1-1 TRBV29-1 . few CSVDPPLQVSNTEAFF TGCAGCGTTGATCCGCCGTTACAGGTCTCGAACACTGAAGCTTTCTTT
TRBJ1-2 TRBV24-1 . . CATSDSGINYGYTF TGTGCCACCAGTGATTCCGGGATTAACTATGGCTACACCTTC
TRBJ1-1 TRBV20-1 TRBD1 many CSASQGAGDTEAFF TGCAGTGCTTCCCAGGGGGCCGGGGACACTGAAGCTTTCTTT
TRBJ1-5 TRBV4-1 TRBD1 . CASSQDRRTYSNRPQHF TGCGCCAGCAGCCAGGACAGGAGAACTTATAGCAATCGGCCCCAGCATTTT
TRBJ2-3 TRBV19 . many CASSIRAEATDTQYF TGTGCCAGTAGTATCAGGGCAGAAGCCACAGATACGCAGTATTTT
TRBJ2-1 TRBV5-5 TRBD2 . CASSSGLFSSYNEQFF TGTGCCAGCAGCTCGGGACTATTCAGCTCCTACAATGAGCAGTTCTTC
TRBJ1-5 TRBV18 TRBD1 . CASSQSTGGNQPQHF TGTGCCAGCTCACAATCGACAGGGGGCAATCAGCCCCAGCATTTT
TRBJ1-6 TRBV3-1 . . CASSSRTYNSPLHF TGTGCCAGCAGCTCTCGGACCTATAATTCACCCCTCCACTTT
TRBJ2-7 TRBV6-5 TRBD2 many CASSYSRGAYEQYF TGTGCCAGCAGTTACTCACGGGGGGCCTACGAGCAGTACTTC
TRBJ1-1 TRBV10-3 . many CATSRERGEAFF TGTGCCACCTCGAGGGAAAGGGGTGAAGCTTTCTTT
TRBJ2-7 TRBV18 . few CASSPRQDYEQYF TGTGCCAGCTCACCACGACAGGACTACGAGCAGTACTTC
TRBJ1-3 TRBV20-1 . many CSARSGATGNTIYF TGCAGTGCTAGATCCGGGGCTACAGGAAACACCATATATTTT
TRBJ2-5 TRBV5-6 . many CASSFDRGGFGTETQYF TGTGCCAGCAGCTTCGATAGGGGCGGATTTGGCACGGAGACCCAGTACTTC
TRBJ1-3 TRBV9 . . CASSPLGGSGNTIYF TGTGCCAGCAGCCCATTAGGAGGCTCTGGAAACACCATATATTTT
TRBJ2-3 TRBV7-2 TRBD2 many CASSLVGLAGTRRDTQYF TGTGCCAGCAGCTTAGTAGGCCTAGCGGGGACGCGGAGAGATACGCAGTATTTT
TRBJ2-6 TRBV11-2 . . CASSSPRVNVLTF TGTGCCAGCAGCTCCCCGCGAGTCAACGTCCTGACTTTC
TRBJ2-1 TRBV13 TRBD2 few CASSLGPHPTSGTSYYNEQFF TGTGCCAGCAGCTTAGGCCCTCACCCCACTAGCGGGACCTCTTACTACAATGAGCAGTTCTTC
TRBJ1-1 TRBV6-1 . many CASSLTMNTEAFF TGTGCCAGCAGCCTCACAATGAACACTGAAGCTTTCTTT
TRBJ2-1 TRBV30 . many CAWSYVNEQFF TGTGCCTGGAGTTATGTCAATGAGCAGTTCTTC
TRBJ1-1 TRBV19 . many CASRREGMNTEAFF TGTGCCAGTAGAAGGGAGGGGATGAACACTGAAGCTTTCTTT